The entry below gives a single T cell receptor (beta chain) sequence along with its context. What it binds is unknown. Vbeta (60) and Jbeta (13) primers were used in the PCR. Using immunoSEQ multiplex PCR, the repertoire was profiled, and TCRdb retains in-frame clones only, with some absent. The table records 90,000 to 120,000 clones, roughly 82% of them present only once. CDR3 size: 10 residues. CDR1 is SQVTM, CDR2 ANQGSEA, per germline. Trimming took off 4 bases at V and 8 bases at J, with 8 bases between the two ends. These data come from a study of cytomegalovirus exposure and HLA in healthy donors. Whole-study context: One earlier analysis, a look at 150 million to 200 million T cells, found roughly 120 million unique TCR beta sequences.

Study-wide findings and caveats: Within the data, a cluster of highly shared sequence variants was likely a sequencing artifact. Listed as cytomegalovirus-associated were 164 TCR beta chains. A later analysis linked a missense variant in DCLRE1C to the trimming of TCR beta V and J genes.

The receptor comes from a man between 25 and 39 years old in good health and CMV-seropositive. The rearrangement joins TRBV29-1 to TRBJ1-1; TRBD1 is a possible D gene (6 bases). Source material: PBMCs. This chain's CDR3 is CSVARGEAFF. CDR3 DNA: TGCAGCGTTGCCAGGGGAGAAGCTTTCTTT.